These 16 T cell receptor beta chains were all obtained from the same sample, sequenced in a study of control samples from healthy donors and cancer patients. Data came from immunoSEQ multiplex PCR; TCRdb stores just in-frame clones and leaves some out. The data show 170,000 or so clones, 85% to 95% seen once. The sequencing sample was made of blood. These receptors were taken from a young man in good health.

The chain has TRBV27 and TRBJ1-4, with 8 bases fitting TRBD1. Germline V gene lookup returns CDR1 MNHEY and CDR2 SMNVEV (reference sequence). Trimming took 3 bases from V and 7 from J; bases not matched to a gene: 7. CDR3 length: 15 residues. The CDR3 here is CASSFFAGGREKLFF. Here the CDR3 DNA reads TGTGCCAGCAGTTTCTTCGCAGGGGGCCGTGAAAAACTGTTTTTT.

The rearrangement joins TRBV4-1 to TRBJ1-4; D is uncertain. The CDR3 extends over 14 amino acids. Germline CDR1 MGHRA, CDR2 YSYEKL. The V gene lost 0 bases and the J gene lost 8 bases, with 10 bases spanning the gap. The CDR3 coding sequence is TGCGCCAGCAGCCAAGAGCGTAGTACAGAAAAACTGTTTTTT. Its protein product is CASSQERSTEKLFF.

In its sample, this clone was seen once. V gene TRBV19 combines with J gene TRBJ1-5; D perhaps matches TRBD1 (5 bases). V was trimmed by 3 bases and J by 1 base, leaving 7 bases between them. This CDR3 region has 14 residues. Germline V CDR1 and CDR2: LNHDA, SQIVND (reference sequence). The CDR3 DNA is TGTGCCAGTAGTATGCGGGACAGCAATCAGCCCCAGCATTTT. Protein: CASSMRDSNQPQHF.

V is TRBV7-8 and J is TRBJ2-7; TRBD1 matches 10 bases. In germline, CDR1 is SGHVS, CDR2 FQNEAQ. The CDR3 extends over 16 amino acids. With V trimmed by 2 bases and J by 4 bases, 8 bases remained unmatched. The CDR3 nucleotides read TGTGCCAGCAGCTTATTCCTCGGACAGGGGGTTTACGAGCAGTACTTC. Translated: CASSLFLGQGVYEQYF.

The chain combines TRBV20-1 with TRBJ2-5, with D possibly called TRBD1 or TRBD2 (5 bases each). This CDR3 spans 11 amino acids. Trimming stripped 2 bases from V and 9 bases from J, with 10 bases between. Germline V gives CDR1 DFQATT, CDR2 SNEGSKA (reference sequence). Here the CDR3 DNA reads TGCAGTGCTAGATGGGACGCGGCCCAGTACTTC. This translates into CSARWDAAQYF.

This chain links TRBV30 with TRBJ2-3; 10 positions agree with TRBD2. CDR1 is GTSNPN, CDR2 SVGIG, per germline (reference sequence). The trim removed 8 bases at V and 4 bases at J, leaving 9 bases unmatched. CDR3 length: 14 residues. The CDR3 DNA follows: TGTGCCGGGGAAAGCGGGGGGGCATCAGATACGCAGTATTTT. This gives the protein CAGESGGASDTQYF.

This sequence joins TRBV4-1 and TRBJ1-1; TRBD1 aligns across 7 bases. In germline, CDR1 is MGHRA, CDR2 YSYEKL. This CDR3 is 15 amino acids long. J gave up 6 bases and V 0 bases, and 7 bases lay outside the gene matches. This CDR3 is CASSQDVRGLPEAFF. The DNA for the CDR3 is TGCGCCAGCAGCCAAGATGTGAGGGGGCTCCCTGAAGCTTTCTTT.

This chain links TRBV5-1 with TRBJ2-3; D tentatively reads TRBD1 or TRBD2 (5 bases each). The germline V gene has CDR1 SGHRS and CDR2 YFSETQ. Between the trimmed V and J ends, which lost 4 bases and 4 bases, there was a span of 22 bases. This CDR3 spans 17 amino acids. CDR3 in amino acids: CASSDPKGPSVADTQYF. DNA for the CDR3: TGCGCCAGCAGCGATCCAAAGGGACCGTCCGTTGCAGATACGCAGTATTTT. The full variable domain, its missing parts supplied by reference TRBV5-1 and TRBJ2-3, is KAGVTQTPRYLIKTRGQQVTLSCSPISGHRSVSWYQQTPGQGLQFLFEYFSETQRNKGNFPGRFSGRQFSNSRSEMNVSTLELGDSALYLCASSDPKGPSVADTQYFGPGTRLTVL.

The chain links TRBV18 to TRBJ2-1; perhaps D is TRBD1 or TRBD2 (5 bases each). CDR3 size: 14 residues. Germline V gives CDR1 KGHSH, CDR2 LQKENI. The V end was cut by 6 bases, the J end by 5 bases, with 14 bases between. The CDR3 protein is CASSTRDLNNEQFF. Here the CDR3 DNA reads TGTGCCAGCTCTACCCGGGACCTTAACAATGAGCAGTTCTTC.

This chain links TRBV7-3 with TRBJ2-1; 7 nucleotides line up with TRBD2. Germline CDR1 is SGHTA and CDR2 is FQGTGA. The V and J ends lost 5 bases and 9 bases, in that order; junction bases with no gene match: 10. The CDR3 sequence is 14 residues long. CDR3 sequence (DNA): TGTGCCAGCAGCCCCCGACTAGCAGCCTCTGAGCAGTTCTTC. As protein: CASSPRLAASEQFF.

J is TRBJ1-2 and V is TRBV12-3 or TRBV12-4; the D gene is possibly TRBD1 (5 bases). This CDR3 spans 12 amino acids. Trimming cost V 10 bases and J 5 bases, with 14 bases left between them. CDR3 protein: CATSEDKYGYTF. As DNA, the CDR3 is TGTGCCACCTCCGAGGACAAGTATGGCTACACCTTC.

The rearrangement links TRBV20-1 to TRBJ1-3; no firm D call. This CDR3 region has 16 residues. Germline V lookup: CDR1 DFQATT, CDR2 SNEGSKA (reference sequence). V lost 3 bases, J lost 0 bases, and 15 bases lay in between. The CDR3 coding sequence is TGCAGTGCTAGTCAAAGTTCTACCGGCTCTGGAAACACCATATATTTT. Translated: CSASQSSTGSGNTIYF.

The gene calls are TRBV7-2 and TRBJ1-1, with D perhaps TRBD1 (6 bases). CDR1 is SGHTA and CDR2 is FQGNSA in the germline V gene. Trimming shortened V by 7 bases and J by 4 bases, and 16 bases separated the two germline ends. The CDR3 runs 14 residues. The DNA of the CDR3 is TGTGCCAGCACCTCGATGGCAGGGGCCACTGAAGCTTTCTTT. Its protein is CASTSMAGATEAFF.

This sequence joins TRBV29-1 and TRBJ1-1; 9 bases are shared with TRBD1. The CDR3 length is 14 residues. Germline CDR1 and CDR2: SQVTM and ANQGSEA. J lost 0 bases, V lost 8 bases, and 7 bases had no gene match. CDR3: CSYDTGGLNTEAFF. The CDR3 bases are TGCAGCTACGATACAGGGGGCCTGAACACTGAAGCTTTCTTT.

The V and J genes are TRBV12-5 and TRBJ2-1; D not resolved. The V gene's germline CDR1 is LGHNT and CDR2 FRNRAP. Between the trimmed V and J ends, which lost 1 base and 3 bases, there was a span of 4 bases. The CDR3 extends over 13 amino acids. CDR3 coding DNA: TGTGCTAGTGGTTTGGGCCTCTACAATGAGCAGTTCTTC. This gives the protein CASGLGLYNEQFF. The whole variable domain, filled in from reference TRBV12-5 and TRBJ2-1, reads DARVTQTPRHKVTEMGQEVTMRCQPILGHNTVFWYRQTMMQGLELLAYFRNRAPLDDSGMPKDRFSAEMPDATLATLKIQPSEPRDSAVYFCASGLGLYNEQFFGPGTRLTVL.

This chain connects TRBV12-5 to TRBJ2-2; the D is unclear. V gave up 3 bases and J gave up 9 bases, with 8 bases separating them. CDR3 length equals 12 residues. Germline lookup yields CDR1 LGHNT and CDR2 FRNRAP. CDR3 region: CASGFMNRELFF. Written as DNA, the CDR3 is TGTGCTAGTGGTTTTATGAACCGGGAGCTGTTTTTT.